Listed below are T cell receptor beta chains from one sample, sequenced in a study of T cell responses to AZD1222 COVID-19 vaccine. Assay: immunoSEQ multiplex PCR; the TCRdb copy retains only in-frame clones and omits some. This sample has 90,000 to 150,000 clones; roughly nine tenths occur once, and the top ten carry approximately 2.9%. The material was peripheral blood, obtained 28 days after the second AZD1222 dose. These receptors were collected from an adult who received the AZD1222 COVID-19 vaccine. Each CDR3 is given without its conserved first and last residue.

cdr3_length	v_call	j_call	cdr3_aa
11	TRBV28	TRBJ1-5	ASSFFGNQPQH
17	TRBV6-2/TRBV6-3	TRBJ2-7	ASGYALGTGRLLSYEQY
10	TRBV27	TRBJ2-5	ASRDFRKTQY
15	TRBV5-6	TRBJ1-5	ASSFPPGAQGGQPQH
14	TRBV9	TRBJ1-3	ASSVEQFIRGNTIY
13	TRBV19	TRBJ2-7	ASSIDGKISYEQY
11	TRBV28	TRBJ1-5	ASSIEGNQPQH
11	TRBV5-4	TRBJ1-2	ASSTDGFYGYT
14	TRBV19	TRBJ2-6	ASSIDPGSGANVLT
9	TRBV29-1	TRBJ1-1	STMRGTEAF
13	TRBV9	TRBJ1-3	ASSVGLGTGNTIY
15	TRBV9	TRBJ2-6	ASSFGEGSPGANVLT
12	TRBV6-5	TRBJ1-5	ASSYQGQGQPQH
13	TRBV30	TRBJ2-1	AWSMTGGLMNEQF
12	TRBV5-4	TRBJ2-3	ASSLGQYTDTQY
12	TRBV6-5	TRBJ1-2	ASSRDRGDYGYT
13	TRBV4-1	TRBJ1-5	ASSQRQGDNQPQH
13	TRBV4-2	TRBJ1-3	ASSPRQGGGNTIY
13	TRBV4-2	TRBJ1-5	ASSQNPNSNQPQH
12	TRBV7-9	TRBJ2-7	ASSLGQGAYEQY
12	TRBV28	TRBJ1-4	ASSLDGGPEKLF
11	TRBV14	TRBJ1-2	ASSQEGYYGYT